One sample yielded the 16 T cell receptor beta chains listed below, sequenced in a study of blood T cell repertoires in COVID-19. Generated by immunoSEQ multiplex PCR, the TCRdb table keeps only in-frame clones and is missing some. The table records about 98,000 clones, over 80% of them present only once. Sequenced material: peripheral blood. These receptors all stem from an elderly man with acute or convalescent COVID-19.

The rearrangement joins TRBV7-9 to TRBJ2-5, with a possible D match to TRBD1 (6 bases). V lost 5 bases and J lost 1, with 8 bases in between. CDR1 and CDR2 (germline): SEHNR, FQNEAQ (reference sequence). The CDR3 length is 13 residues. The CDR3: CASSPDSQETQYF. Written as DNA, the CDR3 is TGTGCCAGCAGCCCGGACAGCCAAGAGACCCAGTACTTC.

The chain is built from TRBV5-1 and TRBJ2-2; 11 positions match TRBD2. Germline V gene data show CDR1 as SGHRS and CDR2 as YFSETQ. The CDR3 is 16 amino acids. V shed 0 bases, J shed 3 bases, and the junction held 1 base outside the gene matches. The CDR3 reads CASSLASGGHTGELFF. DNA for the CDR3: TGCGCCAGCAGCTTGGCTAGCGGGGGGCACACCGGGGAGCTGTTTTTT.

J is TRBJ2-7 and V is TRBV15; D is ambiguous. The CDR3 has 13 residues. Trimming pared 0 bases from V and 4 bases from J, leaving 7 bases between. The germline V gene has CDR1 LNHNV and CDR2 YYDKDF (reference sequence). The CDR3 DNA is TGTGCCACCAGCAGAGATCCCCAGTACGAGCAGTACTTC. Its translation is CATSRDPQYEQYF.

V and J are TRBV9 and TRBJ1-2; weak D call: TRBD1 (6 bases). Germline values: CDR1 SGDLS, CDR2 YYNGEE. V lost 0 bases to trimming and J lost 2 bases, with 14 bases between them. The CDR3 length is 16 residues. In DNA form, the CDR3 reads TGTGCCAGCAGCGTAGGAGGACAGACAGCCAACTATGGCTACACCTTC. This translates into CASSVGGQTANYGYTF.

The genes are TRBV6-2 or TRBV6-3 and TRBJ2-2; TRBD2 matches at 12 bases. Germline CDR1 MNHEY, CDR2 SVGEGT. V shed 6 bases, J shed 6 bases, and the junction held 11 bases outside the gene matches. This CDR3 contains 17 residues. CDR3 bases: TGTGCCAGCAGCAAACCTCCGACTAGCGGGAGTGCCGGGGAGCTGTTTTTT. Its translation is CASSKPPTSGSAGELFF.

The chain uses TRBV14 and TRBJ2-7; D unclear. CDR1 and CDR2 from the germline V gene are SGHDN and FVKESK. V shed 1 base and J shed 5 bases, with 15 bases lying between them. The CDR3 spans 15 residues. The CDR3 sequence: CASSQGAGRSHEQYF. CDR3 DNA: TGTGCCAGCAGCCAAGGCGCTGGCAGGTCCCACGAGCAGTACTTC.

This chain links TRBV19 with TRBJ2-2, with D possibly matching TRBD1 (6 bases). Between the trimmed V and J ends, which lost 6 bases and 1 base, there was a span of 15 bases. This CDR3 has 16 residues. The V gene's germline CDR1 is LNHDA and CDR2 SQIVND (reference sequence). CDR3 coding DNA: TGTGCCAGTAGAGCAGGGGCTAGTGGGAACACCGGGGAGCTGTTTTTT. Residues: CASRAGASGNTGELFF.

This sequence joins TRBV19 and TRBJ2-7; 12 bases align to TRBD1. Germline CDR1 and CDR2: LNHDA and SQIVND (reference sequence). The ends lost 5 bases at V and 4 bases at J; junction bases unmatched: 9. This CDR3 has 16 residues. The chain's CDR3 is CASSPQRDRGRYEQYF. The CDR3 nucleotides are TGTGCCAGTAGTCCCCAGAGGGACAGGGGGCGGTACGAGCAGTACTTC.

The table lists this clone with a few counts. The chain carries TRBV7-2 and TRBJ2-7; TRBD2 matches 7 bases. CDR1 is SGHTA and CDR2 is FQGNSA in the germline V gene. The CDR3 has 13 amino acids. J lost 7 bases, V lost 1 base, and 4 bases had no gene match. CDR3 sequence (DNA): TGTGCCAGCAGCTTAGGAGGACTAGGGGAGCAGTACTTC. It codes for CASSLGGLGEQYF. The full variable domain, rest sourced from reference TRBV7-2 and TRBJ2-7, is GAGVSQSPSNKVTEKGKDVELRCDPISGHTALYWYRQSLGQGLEFLIYFQGNSAPDKSGLPSDRFSAERTGGSVSTLTIQRTQQEDSAVYLCASSLGGLGEQYFGPGTRLTVT.

The chain uses TRBV4-3 and TRBJ2-2; 12 bases align to TRBD1. The CDR3 contains 17 residues. Germline CDR1 is LGHNA and CDR2 is YSLEER. V gave up 4 bases and J gave up 2 bases; unmatched junction bases: 5. The CDR3: CASSRGQGAINTGELFF. The CDR3, as DNA: TGCGCCAGCAGCCGGGGACAGGGGGCTATTAACACCGGGGAGCTGTTTTTT.

The chain uses TRBV19 and TRBJ1-1; 8 nucleotides agree with TRBD1. The J segment lost 0 bases and the V segment lost 5 bases, leaving 2 bases of the junction unmatched. The CDR3 spans 14 residues. Looked up from germline, CDR1 is LNHDA and CDR2 is SQIVND (reference sequence). CDR3 loop: CASSDRGLNTEAFF. In nucleotides, the CDR3 is TGTGCCAGTAGTGACAGGGGCCTGAACACTGAAGCTTTCTTT.

Concerning this clone itself: Additional DNA sequences in this sample encode the identical CDR3. The CDR3 DNA reads TGTGCCTGGAGTGTACAGGGGGGTCAGCCCCAGCATTTT. Translating gives CAWSVQGGQPQHF. This sequence joins TRBV30 and TRBJ1-5, with 8 bases matching TRBD1. Germline-derived CDR1 and CDR2 are GTSNPN and SVGIG (reference sequence). V was pared by 0 bases and J by 6 bases, with 1 base of the junction left unmatched. The CDR3 loop spans 13 amino acids.

This chain links TRBV3-1 (or the pseudogene TRBV3-2) with TRBJ2-1; 15 nucleotides agree with TRBD2. With V trimmed by 4 bases and J by 9 bases, 4 bases remained unmatched. The CDR3 consists of 15 residues. Germline V CDR1 and CDR2: LGHDT, YNNKEL (reference sequence). The DNA for the CDR3 is TGTGCCAGCAGCCGGGGACTAGCGGGAGGAATTGAGCAGTTCTTC. Amino acids: CASSRGLAGGIEQFF.

CDR3 sequence reads: CASSIGDTRIYEQYF. For the CDR3, the DNA is TGTGCCAGTAGTATAGGAGACACCCGGATCTACGAGCAGTACTTC. The chain recombines TRBV19 with TRBJ2-7, with D unclear. The length of the CDR3 is 15 residues. The ends were cut back, 1 base at V and 3 bases at J, with 13 bases in the middle. Germline loops: CDR1 LNHDA, CDR2 SQIVND (reference sequence).

The gene calls are TRBV5-1 and TRBJ1-4; TRBD1 is a possible D gene (5 bases). CDR3 length: 14 residues. Germline V CDR1 and CDR2: SGHRS, YFSETQ. Trimming left V 4 bases short and J 7 bases short, with 14 bases between. Written as DNA, the CDR3 is TGCGCCAGCAGCCCTCCAGGGTCTGGTGAAAAACTGTTTTTT. Translation gives CASSPPGSGEKLFF.

This clone has a single count. The chain combines TRBV5-1 with TRBJ1-5; D is unclear. The CDR3 loop spans 15 amino acids. Germline CDR1 SGHRS, CDR2 YFSETQ. V was pared by 3 bases and J by 0 bases, with 10 bases between. Here the CDR3 reads CASSSDGSSNQPQHF. CDR3 nucleotides: TGCGCCAGCAGCTCGGACGGGAGTAGCAATCAGCCCCAGCATTTT.